These T cell receptor beta chains were read from a single sample in a study of T cell responses to AZD1222 COVID-19 vaccine. Only in-frame clones appear in the TCRdb table, and some are missing; sequencing was by immunoSEQ multiplex PCR. In the table there are about 96,000 clones, about nine tenths of which are singletons. The specimen was peripheral blood, collected on day 0 of AZD1222 vaccination. These TCRs come from an adult in good health. The CDR3 runs from the conserved cysteine through the conserved F or W. D genes are given only for firm matches. The size entry is marked missing in some rows and otherwise reads once, few, many or a size class.

.,TRBJ2-1,TRBV20-1,.,CSARNYEQFF,TGCAGTGCTAGAAACTATGAGCAGTTCTTC
TRBD1,TRBJ2-1,TRBV5-1,.,CASSLQGNPYNEQFF,TGCGCCAGCAGCTTACAGGGGAACCCCTACAATGAGCAGTTCTTC
TRBD1,TRBJ1-4,TRBV18,.,CASSPRGQGLNEKLFF,TGTGCCAGCTCACCACGTGGACAGGGCCTCAATGAAAAACTGTTTTTT
.,TRBJ1-2,TRBV27,once,CASSSGPHYGYTF,TGTGCCAGCAGTTCCGGGCCTCACTATGGCTACACCTTC
.,TRBJ2-1,TRBV7-9,.,CASRLTADNEQFF,TGTGCCAGCAGGCTAACGGCTGACAATGAGCAGTTCTTC
.,TRBJ1-6,TRBV19,few,CASNQQGSYNSPLHF,TGTGCCAGTAACCAACAGGGCTCCTATAATTCACCCCTCCACTTT
.,TRBJ1-1,TRBV19,.,CASSMRTHLPEAFF,TGTGCCAGTAGTATGAGGACACACCTCCCTGAAGCTTTCTTT
.,TRBJ2-1,TRBV28,once,CASSKGGGGYNEQFF,TGTGCCAGCAGCAAAGGGGGGGGCGGCTACAATGAGCAGTTCTTC
.,TRBJ1-1,TRBV6-1,.,CASSDLRLNTEAFF,TGTGCCAGCAGTGATTTGCGGTTGAACACTGAAGCTTTCTTT
TRBD1,TRBJ2-7,TRBV24-1,.,CATSDSDRVLSEQYF,TGTGCCACCAGTGATTCGGACAGGGTTCTTTCCGAGCAGTACTTC
.,TRBJ2-3,TRBV4-3,.,CASSQGLQGTDTQYF,TGCGCCAGCAGCCAAGGGTTGCAGGGCACAGATACGCAGTATTTT
.,TRBJ1-2,TRBV28,.,CASSPGLFNYGYTF,TGTGCCAGCAGCCCTGGCCTCTTTAACTATGGCTACACCTTC
TRBD1,TRBJ1-5,TRBV5-1,.,CASSLAGQGRQPQHF,TGCGCCAGCAGCTTGGCCGGACAGGGGCGTCAGCCCCAGCATTTT
.,TRBJ2-7,TRBV5-4,.,CASSGGTAPYEQYF,TGTGCCAGCAGCGGTGGGACCGCACCCTACGAGCAGTACTTC
TRBD1,TRBJ2-1,TRBV6-2/TRBV6-3,.,CASSYRQGAYNEQFF,TGTGCCAGCAGTTACCGACAGGGGGCCTACAATGAGCAGTTCTTC
.,TRBJ2-1,TRBV6-2/TRBV6-3,once,CASSYDLWNEQFF,TGTGCCAGCAGTTACGATCTTTGGAATGAGCAGTTCTTC
.,TRBJ1-2,TRBV7-6,.,CASSLGQDNYGYTF,TGTGCCAGCAGCTTAGGACAGGATAACTATGGCTACACCTTC
TRBD2,TRBJ2-4,TRBV23-1,once,CASSQKQPGQTGLAASPAKNIQYF,TGCGCCAGCAGTCAAAAACAACCGGGACAGACTGGACTAGCGGCTTCTCCAGCCAAAAACATTCAGTACTTC
TRBD2,TRBJ2-3,TRBV3-1/TRBV3-2,.,CASSRKSGRADTQYF,TGTGCCAGCAGCCGCAAGAGCGGGAGGGCAGATACGCAGTATTTT
TRBD1,TRBJ2-1,TRBV28,.,CASSLFLAGTVYNEQFF,TGTGCCAGCAGTTTATTCCTAGCCGGGACAGTGTACAATGAGCAGTTCTTC
.,TRBJ1-1,TRBV5-6,.,CASSLVGGFFTEAFF,TGTGCCAGCAGCTTGGTCGGGGGTTTTTTCACTGAAGCTTTCTTT
TRBD2,TRBJ2-3,TRBV4-3,.,CASSQGTSGSTDTQYF,TGCGCCAGCAGCCAAGGGACTAGCGGGAGTACAGATACGCAGTATTTT
TRBD2,TRBJ2-7,TRBV7-2,.,CASSPSLRETHEQYF,TGTGCCAGCAGCCCCTCCCTGCGGGAGACCCACGAGCAGTACTTC
TRBD1,TRBJ1-1,TRBV6-4,.,CASRGQLNTEAFF,TGTGCCAGCCGGGGACAGCTGAACACTGAAGCTTTCTTT
TRBD1,TRBJ1-2,TRBV12-3/TRBV12-4,.,CASIPGQTGGYTF,TGTGCCAGCATACCGGGACAGACGGGTGGCTACACCTTC
.,TRBJ1-1,TRBV6-2/TRBV6-3,.,CASSWDLEWDTEAFF,TGTGCCAGCAGTTGGGATCTCGAGTGGGACACTGAAGCTTTCTTT
.,TRBJ2-7,TRBV6-5,.,CASTLGQTYEQYF,TGTGCCAGCACCCTAGGACAGACCTACGAGCAGTACTTC
TRBD1,TRBJ1-2,TRBV11-2,few,CASSLDRGRGYTF,TGTGCCAGCAGTCTGGACAGGGGGAGGGGCTACACCTTC
.,TRBJ1-1,TRBV28,.,CASSPQGSTEAFF,TGTGCCAGCAGTCCACAGGGATCCACTGAAGCTTTCTTT
.,TRBJ1-4,TRBV5-4,.,CASSLVNEGKLFF,TGTGCCAGCAGCTTGGTTAACGAGGGAAAACTGTTTTTT
.,TRBJ2-5,TRBV28,.,CASRPTGRETQYF,TGTGCCAGCAGACCGACAGGTCGAGAGACCCAGTACTTC
TRBD1,TRBJ1-1,TRBV27,.,CASRLRSGGDWMNTEAFF,TGTGCCAGCAGGCTCCGATCAGGGGGGGATTGGATGAACACTGAAGCTTTCTTT
.,TRBJ2-2,TRBV9,once,CASSVAVTHTGELFF,TGTGCCAGCAGCGTAGCTGTGACCCACACCGGGGAGCTGTTTTTT
.,TRBJ1-4,TRBV3-1/TRBV3-2,few,CASSQRGGEKLFF,TGTGCCAGCAGCCAACGGGGAGGGGAAAAACTGTTTTTT
TRBD1,TRBJ2-7,TRBV5-3,.,CARSLPRTGAYEQYF,TGTGCCAGAAGCTTGCCGCGGACAGGGGCCTACGAGCAGTACTTC
.,TRBJ2-3,TRBV29-1,.,CSAEGGVRDTDTQYF,TGCAGCGCCGAAGGTGGTGTCCGGGACACAGATACGCAGTATTTT
.,TRBJ1-1,TRBV7-3,.,CASSSQTGRNTEAFF,TGTGCCAGCAGCTCCCAGACAGGCAGGAACACTGAAGCTTTCTTT
TRBD1,TRBJ2-7,TRBV24-1,.,CATSEIQGGEQYF,TGTGCCACCAGTGAAATACAGGGGGGCGAGCAGTACTTC
TRBD1,TRBJ2-7,TRBV27,.,CASGQGASYEQYF,TGTGCCAGCGGACAGGGGGCCTCCTACGAGCAGTACTTC
.,TRBJ1-5,TRBV19,.,CASVELNSNQPQHF,TGTGCCAGTGTTGAGTTGAATAGCAATCAGCCCCAGCATTTT
.,TRBJ2-3,TRBV6-4,.,CASPSPPGDPSTDTQYF,TGTGCCAGCCCCTCCCCCCCCGGGGACCCAAGCACAGATACGCAGTATTTT
.,TRBJ1-2,TRBV27,.,CASRYPRTYGYTF,TGTGCCAGCCGTTACCCACGGACCTATGGCTACACCTTC
.,TRBJ1-5,TRBV5-4,once,CASSRDPSQPQHF,TGTGCCAGCAGCAGGGACCCCTCTCAGCCCCAGCATTTT
TRBD2,TRBJ2-2,TRBV6-5,.,CASSYLVGGPSGELFF,TGTGCCAGCAGTTACTTGGTGGGAGGGCCGTCCGGGGAGCTGTTTTTT
.,TRBJ1-3,TRBV3-1/TRBV3-2,.,CASSQGGAGNTIYF,TGTGCCAGCAGCCAAGGGGGGGCTGGAAACACCATATATTTT
.,TRBJ2-2,TRBV7-3,.,CASSSPLALNTGELFF,TGTGCCAGCAGCTCACCACTAGCCTTAAACACCGGGGAGCTGTTTTTT
.,TRBJ2-7,TRBV7-2,.,CASTGAGVPYEQYF,TGTGCCAGCACCGGGGCAGGGGTCCCCTACGAGCAGTACTTC
.,TRBJ1-5,TRBV6-5,.,CASSIQGNSNQPQHF,TGTGCCAGCAGCATACAGGGAAATAGCAATCAGCCCCAGCATTTT
TRBD2,TRBJ2-7,TRBV2,.,CASSERERYEQYF,TGTGCCAGCAGTGAGCGGGAGCGCTACGAGCAGTACTTC
.,TRBJ1-1,TRBV14,once,CASSQESTWGRTEAFF,TGTGCCAGCAGCCAAGAGTCGACGTGGGGGAGGACTGAAGCTTTCTTT
TRBD1,TRBJ1-4,TRBV28,.,CASTIRGQGYEKLFF,TGTGCCAGCACGATACGAGGACAGGGTTATGAAAAACTGTTTTTT
TRBD2,TRBJ2-5,TRBV7-3,.,CASSYSCYSGRADETQYF,TGTGCCAGCAGCTACTCCTGTTATAGCGGGAGGGCGGATGAGACCCAGTACTTC
.,TRBJ2-7,TRBV5-1,.,CASSLETAEYEQYF,TGCGCCAGCAGCTTGGAGACAGCAGAATACGAGCAGTACTTC